The clone carrying this TCR beta chain was observed at least ten times. Its specificity is unknown. This sample stems from a study of CD8 T cells in ankylosing spondylitis. Trimming took 4 bases from V and 7 from J; bases not matched to a gene: 3. The CDR3 is 12 residues long. Germline V gene lookup returns CDR1 MGHRA and CDR2 YSYEKL. It was by quantitative 5'-RACE with molecular barcodes that TCR beta libraries were made. Each CDR3 protein gets one entry after TCRdb re-called the 5' RACE reads with MiXCR. The table records fewer than 150,000 distinct CDR3 sequences, 7.3% of them present only once. Findings and limits, study-wide: In ankylosing spondylitis blood, a motif of about eight highly homologous TCR beta variants appeared characteristic. Clones linked to the disease showed a CD8+ phenotype. They occurred at relatively low frequencies in peripheral blood.

The chain couples TRBV4-1 to TRBJ1-1; TRBD1 aligns across 7 bases. The sequence was collected from a female donor with ankylosing spondylitis or in good health (not recorded which). Sequencing was carried out using blood, either unsorted or a sorted T cell fraction (not recorded which). CDR3 in DNA: TGCGCCAGCAGCCGCGACAGGGATGAAGCTTTCTTT. Amino acid sequence: CASSRDRDEAFF.